Sequencing of this TCR beta chain was carried out in a study of cytomegalovirus exposure and HLA in healthy donors (dated by TCRdb to about 2017). The study in broad terms: According to an earlier analysis of around 600 of the donors, about 179 million T cells yielded some 120 million unique TCR beta sequences and less than 300 Gb of sequence data. About 300 gigabases of sequencing data and 75 million to 85 million unique TCR sequences made up an early release that covered approximately 620 HLA-typed donors. Of the 300 to 400 genotyped donors, approximately 83% fell in the genetic ancestry cluster associated with self-reported Caucasian donors. The study was designed to test whether signatures of past pathogen exposure could be identified by cataloging public T cell receptors. Using immunosequencing, the study profiled T cell repertoires from 500 to 800 subjects and related those repertoires to cytomegalovirus serostatus. Along with the approximately 620-subject first cohort, a separate validation cohort of more than 90 different subjects was used. High-throughput TCR immunosequencing, statistical association of individual TCRs with disease status, and machine learning were combined to predict cytomegalovirus infection status. A later analysis re-examined previously published TCR beta repertoires from 500 to 700 donors and added high-resolution HLA genotyping to investigate patterns of TCR occurrence. In the later analysis, no new phenotypic data were used to find candidate immune exposures; instead, reliance was placed on TCR beta sequences and their occurrence across donors. An earlier analysis of around 580 of the donors used high-throughput TCR beta sequencing to judge whether each TCR beta V gene segment behaved as functional or pseudogenic. Donor age, sex, ethnicity and CMV serostatus were compiled together with the repertoire data. A later genetic analysis took genome-wide SNP genotypes for about 55% of the roughly 670 donors and used that subset as a discovery cohort. Every repertoire in the discovery cohort had been generated on one and the same sequencing platform. HLA typing included class I and class II loci at four-digit resolution. Typing coverage varied by locus: 629-630 donors for A, B, C, DRB1 and DQB1; 522 for DQA1; some 610 for DPA1; more than 450 for DPB1. About five DR-DQ haplotypes were handled as single units for association and clustering, since linkage in the cohort was strong. Among 300 to 500 genotyped donors of the cohort, an average of roughly 230,000 unique TCR beta nucleotide sequences was sequenced per donor, of which about 18% were non-productive. Overall results and qualifications from the work: In an earlier analysis of approximately 590 of the donors, most TCR beta V segments appeared in productive rearrangements about 90% or about 30% of the time, broadly matching IMGT annotations. Most CMV-associated TCR beta chains appeared to be HLA-restricted in a later analysis, and the HLA associations seemed to be driven largely by CMV exposure. The study gave a list of some 150 TCR beta chains associated with cytomegalovirus. Linkage disequilibrium might explain the correlated functional status among segregating V segments, but an unknown experimental factor could not be excluded. A later analysis reported that several top co-occurrence clusters appeared linked to parvovirus B19, influenza, CMV and Epstein-Barr virus. Sequencing depth was assumed to be roughly uniform across donors in the presence/absence analyses, though that assumption may not hold. The classifier was reported to diagnose cytomegalovirus status with high specificity and sensitivity in both the original and validation cohorts. The 87-base-pair reads could not distinguish some IMGT-functional V segments, including TRBV6-2 and TRBV6-3, so those segments were excluded. In vitro tests confirmed that three of the cytomegalovirus-associated TCR beta chains recognize cytomegalovirus antigens. CMV serostatus was the only immune exposure information available for the cohort. A later genetic analysis reported fewer N-insertions in productive TCRs among donors in an Asian-associated ancestry cluster than the roughly 650-donor mean. Specific HLA alleles were associated with about 17,000 TCR beta sequences at a false discovery rate of 0.05 in a later analysis. A later analysis found that HLA-associated TCR beta chains were more clonally expanded and had lower generation probabilities than equally common non-associated chains. V-gene and J-gene trimming of TCR beta chains was associated with a missense DCLRE1C variant in a later genetic analysis, and the association was replicated in an independent cohort. A later analysis found that TCR association rates varied across HLA loci, with DRB1 alleles showing the most associated TCRs and HLA-C alleles the fewest. Fewer than 20 rarely observed V segments, including chromosome 9 orphons, were excluded from the earlier analysis of almost 600 of the donors because counts were too low. The cohort was sequenced for TCR beta chains only, and without alpha or paired-chain data the features that could be detected were limited. Across donors, most TCR sequences were observed very rarely, whereas some public TCRs were present in many individuals. Because HLA typing was missing for some donors at each locus, association tests included only the typed subset. According to the authors, the approach could potentially be generalized to other disease states and immunological phenotypes. When HLA alleles, especially DR and DQ, strongly co-occurred, attributing TCR associations to individual alleles was difficult. A further reported finding was that TCR beta sequences accurately predicted the HLA-A and HLA-B alleles for most subjects in the first cohort. A cluster of highly shared sequence variants was judged likely to be a technical artifact of the sequencing pipeline.

The library was obtained by the immunoSEQ multiplex PCR assay. A mixture of 60 forward primers for TCR Vbeta segments and 13 reverse primers for TCR Jbeta segments was used in the multiplex PCR. The CDR3 region of rearranged TCR beta genes was amplified from genomic DNA by a multiplex PCR assay. The Illumina HiSeq System was used to sequence the amplified TCR beta libraries as 87-base-pair reads. As for the original processing: A later analysis counted 65 million to 90 million unique TCR beta chains across the 666 repertoires, and around 12 million of these chains were shared by at least two donors. Raw reads were error-corrected and collapsed into unique sequences by a nearest-neighbor algorithm in which closely related sequences were merged to remove PCR and sequencing errors. V, D and J gene segments were assigned by aligning CDR3 sequences to IMGT reference sequences. For a sequence to be retained, a match of at least six nucleotides to both a V gene segment and a J gene segment was required. Rearrangements were called productive when the CDR3 lacked stop codons and stayed in frame with V and J; all others were non-productive. Following IMGT convention, CDR3 was defined as the stretch from the second conserved V-encoded cysteine to the conserved J-encoded phenylalanine. The earlier analysis of approximately 500 of the donors excluded sequences that lacked an unambiguous match to a single V gene segment. In an earlier analysis of about 590 of the donors, a V segment was called functional when productive rearrangements were above 56.7%, and segregating when the standard deviation between donors exceeded 5%. A statistical classification framework was built to diagnose cytomegalovirus status from the catalog of TCR beta chain sequences. In a later analysis, V and J genes were assigned by comparing TCR nucleotide sequences against IMGT/GENE-DB human TR gene sequences. In a later analysis, CDR3 sequences and most-parsimonious VDJ recombination scenarios were assigned using the TCRdist pipeline. In a later analysis, each TCR beta chain was defined by its CDR3 amino acid sequence together with its V-gene family, and reads without a unique V-gene family were excluded. In a later analysis, 450 to 600 highly shared, low-generation-probability nucleotide sequences were removed to address suspected cross-contamination and a sequencing artifact. In a later analysis, a clonal expansion index was calculated for each public chain from normalized within-repertoire ranks of inferred template counts. In a later analysis, generation probabilities were computed with a VDJ recombination model fitted to out-of-frame rearrangements, and the resulting probabilities were checked against IGoR. In a later analysis, hypergeometric tests were used to score TCR-TCR, TCR-HLA and TCR-CMV co-occurrence, with a repertoire-size bias correction applied to TCR pairs. To estimate false discovery rates, a later analysis permuted the HLA or CMV assignments 20 times. In a later analysis, co-occurring TCRs were grouped with DBSCAN, and TCRdist sequence similarity was added when clustering was performed within HLA-allele-positive subsets. Repertoires with fewer than 30,000 or more than 120,000 public chains were left out of co-occurrence clustering, as were four to six repertoires with anomalous nucleotide sharing. TCRdb mirrors the immuneACCESS table, restricted to in-frame sequences. Some clones are absent from its copies; in checked studies, under half trace to an unresolved V gene, and the reason for the others is unknown. Clonal size and the V and J genes are those of that table, whereas D and trimming came from the DNA. Counted in this sample were about 160,000 clones; roughly 80% of them appeared once. Clones ranked in the top ten supply 2% to 2.5% of the sample.

According to the germline V gene, CDR1 reads MNHEY and CDR2 reads SVGAGI. V and J lose 6 bases and 4 bases, and a span of 16 bases separates them. Measured from the cysteine to the phenylalanine, the CDR3 is 14 residues long. Only the CDR3 part of the read is kept: 42 bases, read in frame from the first base. The cohort consisted of approximately 670 healthy bone marrow donors. At the time of sampling, every cohort member was nominally healthy, though immune exposures that went unrecorded were likely present. The donor was CMV seronegative and belonged to the group of 352 seronegative cohort members. Every donor gave a peripheral blood sample, and the peripheral blood mononuclear cells from that sample were used for TCR beta sequencing. The Qiagen DNeasy Blood Extraction Kit was used to extract genomic DNA from the blood cell samples. A word on this clone: Its antigen is still unknown. The record has no base qualities; no much larger clone is one base away.

The sequenced sample was PBMCs. The sequence derives from a female donor in good health and CMV-seronegative. The receptor chain draws on TRBV6-5 and TRBJ2-7; possibly the D gene is TRBD2, per 5 matching bases. The sequenced DNA: TGTGCCAGCAGGCTACTAGGCGGCCCTTACGAGCAGTACTTC. It specifies CASRLLGGPYEQYF.